This T cell receptor (beta chain) was profiled in a study of blood T cell repertoires in COVID-19. The overall study: Samples representing acute and convalescent COVID-19 were sourced from the United States, Italy and Spain. PBMCs, B-cell-depleted T cells, or T cells provided the cDNA or gDNA that made up the material.

Original processing methods: The authors estimated nucleated cell counts from reference gene primer amplification. TCRdb's copy holds only in-frame clones and misses some; the assay was immunoSEQ multiplex PCR. The DNA gave D and trimming, while V, J and clone size come from that table. The data show fewer than 200,000 clones, roughly 89% seen once. Germline V gives CDR1 MNHEY, CDR2 SVGAGI. V lost 2 bases and J 7 bases, leaving 11 bases between the germline ends. CDR3 length: 14 amino acids. The sequencing sample was made of peripheral blood. The genes are TRBV6-5 and TRBJ1-4, with D tentatively TRBD1 (6 bases). The source of this sequence is a woman aged 18 to 35 who had recovered from COVID-19. CDR3 region: CASSYVRGGEKLFF. Written as DNA, the CDR3 is TGTGCCAGCAGTTACGTAAGGGGGGGTGAAAAACTGTTTTTT.